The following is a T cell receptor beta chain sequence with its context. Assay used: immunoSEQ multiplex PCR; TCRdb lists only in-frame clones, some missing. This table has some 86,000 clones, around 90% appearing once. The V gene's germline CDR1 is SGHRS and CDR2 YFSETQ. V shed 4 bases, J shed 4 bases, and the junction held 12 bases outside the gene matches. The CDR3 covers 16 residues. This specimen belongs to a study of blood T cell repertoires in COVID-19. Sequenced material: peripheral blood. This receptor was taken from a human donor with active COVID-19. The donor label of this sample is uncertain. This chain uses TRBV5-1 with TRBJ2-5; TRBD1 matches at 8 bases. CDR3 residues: CASSPWTGTLSETQYF. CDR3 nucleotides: TGCGCCAGCAGCCCGTGGACAGGGACATTATCAGAGACCCAGTACTTC.